Below, 16 T cell receptor beta chains from the same sample are listed, as sequenced in a study of CD8 T cells in ankylosing spondylitis. Antigens for these TCRs are unknown. General study results and limits: Blood from ankylosing spondylitis patients appeared to carry a characteristic eight-variant TCR beta motif.

TCRdb analysed the 5' RACE reads with MiXCR anew, one entry per CDR3 protein. The sample has more than 300,000 distinct CDR3 sequences; 7% to 9% are singletons. The specimen was blood, either unsorted or a sorted T cell fraction (not recorded which). These receptor sequences come from a male donor with ankylosing spondylitis.

The V call is TRBV29-1, the J call TRBJ1-5; a weak D match, TRBD1 (6 bases). The CDR3 has 14 residues. V was trimmed by 5 bases and J by 3 bases, leaving 14 bases between them. Germline V lookup: CDR1 SQVTM, CDR2 ANQGSEA. The CDR3 reads CSVIQGGYNQPQHF. DNA for the CDR3: TGCAGCGTTATACAGGGAGGCTACAATCAGCCCCAGCATTTT. Supplemented by reference TRBV29-1 and TRBJ1-5, the full variable domain reads SAVISQKPSRDICQRGTSLTIQCQVDSQVTMMFWYRQQPGQSLTLIATANQGSEATYESGFVIDKFPISRPNLTFSTLTVSNMSPEDSSIYLCSVIQGGYNQPQHFGDGTRLSIL.

This sequence joins TRBV5-1 and TRBJ2-7; D is ambiguous. The CDR3 has 14 amino acids. Germline CDR1 and CDR2: SGHRS and YFSETQ. V shed 0 bases and J shed 2 bases, with 9 bases lying between them. The CDR3 protein is CASSLEGPTYEQYF. The CDR3 DNA reads TGCGCCAGCAGCTTGGAGGGTCCCACCTACGAGCAGTACTTC.

V gene TRBV4-1 combines with J gene TRBJ1-2; D remains ambiguous. V was trimmed by 4 bases and J by 8 bases, leaving 11 bases between them. The germline V gene encodes CDR1 MGHRA and CDR2 YSYEKL. CDR3 length equals 12 residues. The CDR3 spells CASSRGGEGYTF. In DNA form, the CDR3 reads TGCGCCAGCAGCCGCGGCGGGGAGGGCTACACCTTC.

The chain uses TRBV4-1 and TRBJ2-1, with TRBD2 matching over 8 bases. The J segment lost 8 bases and the V segment lost 1 base, leaving 10 bases of the junction unmatched. Germline CDR1 MGHRA, CDR2 YSYEKL. The CDR3 is 16 residues long. Here the CDR3 reads CASSQVPGGGSDEQFF. In DNA form, the CDR3 reads TGCGCCAGCAGCCAAGTGCCGGGAGGGGGATCCGATGAGCAGTTCTTC.

This clonotype was observed a handful of times. The CDR3 DNA is TGTGCCAGCAGCTTCCAGGGTGTGTCAGATACGCAGTATTTT. Translating gives CASSFQGVSDTQYF. The V call is TRBV7-9, the J call TRBJ2-3, with TRBD1 as a possible D gene (5 bases). The CDR3 has 14 residues. The germline V and J ends were trimmed by 3 bases and 4 bases, with 11 bases remaining between them. The germline V gene has CDR1 SEHNR and CDR2 FQNEAQ (reference sequence).

The chain combines TRBV3-1 with TRBJ2-5, with 10 bases identical to TRBD2. Germline-derived CDR1 and CDR2 are LGHDT and YNNKEL (reference sequence). CDR3 length: 16 residues. V shed 0 bases and J 5 bases; nucleotides not matched to a gene: 6. CDR3 sequence reads: CASSQDGSGRFETQYF. DNA of the CDR3: TGTGCCAGCAGCCAAGATGGTAGCGGGAGGTTCGAGACCCAGTACTTC.

This CDR3 is CASSGGASYQETQYF. CDR3 coding DNA: TGTGCCAGCAGTGGGGGGGCATCGTACCAAGAGACCCAGTACTTC. This chain joins TRBV5-8 and TRBJ2-5, with D possibly matching TRBD2 (7 bases). Trimming pared 5 bases from V and 0 bases from J, leaving 14 bases between. Germline CDR1 reads SGHTS; CDR2 reads YDEGEE. The CDR3 has 15 amino acids.

The chain links TRBV4-2 to TRBJ2-5, with 11 bases fitting TRBD2. The CDR3 contains 17 residues. V lost 1 base to trimming and J lost 4 bases; unmatched junction nucleotides: 8. The V gene's germline CDR1 is LGHNA and CDR2 YNFKEQ. The CDR3 sequence: CASSQGLGTSGRETQYF. The DNA of the CDR3 is TGTGCCAGCAGCCAAGGGTTAGGGACTAGCGGTCGAGAGACCCAGTACTTC.

This clonotype was counted many times. The chain is built from TRBV20-1 and TRBJ2-1; 10 nucleotides align to TRBD2. This CDR3 contains 16 residues. Germline loops: CDR1 DFQATT, CDR2 SNEGSKA (reference sequence). The J segment lost 2 bases and the V segment lost 1 base, leaving 5 bases of the junction unmatched. The CDR3 DNA is TGCAGTGCTAGAGTCCCGGGACTAGCGACCTACAATGAGCAGTTCTTC. This gives the protein CSARVPGLATYNEQFF.

This clonotype was counted only a few times. The chain has TRBV2 and TRBJ1-1; 9 nucleotides agree with TRBD1. This CDR3 is 15 amino acids long. In germline, CDR1 is SNHLY, CDR2 FYNNEI. V was pared by 6 bases and J by 0 bases, with 5 bases of the junction left unmatched. DNA for the CDR3: TGTGCCAGCAGGGGAAACAGGGGGCTGAACACTGAAGCTTTCTTT. Protein: CASRGNRGLNTEAFF.

The chain has TRBV29-1 and TRBJ2-7; 7 bases align to TRBD2. The trim removed 3 bases at V and 3 bases at J, leaving 2 bases unmatched. Looked up from germline, CDR1 is SQVTM and CDR2 is ANQGSEA. There are 12 residues in the CDR3. In DNA, the CDR3 is TGCAGCGTTGAGGCTAGCGGCTACGAGCAGTACTTC. This translates into CSVEASGYEQYF.

This clonotype was counted between two and nine times. V gene TRBV4-1 combines with J gene TRBJ2-3; D may be TRBD1 or TRBD2 (5 bases each). V lost 3 bases and J 2 bases, leaving 15 bases between the germline ends. CDR3 length: 16 amino acids. Germline values: CDR1 MGHRA, CDR2 YSYEKL. The CDR3 protein is CASSQLGRKNTDTQYF. The CDR3 DNA reads as TGCGCCAGCAGCCAGCTGGGACGAAAGAACACAGATACGCAGTATTTT.

There are a few counts of this clonotype. This chain joins TRBV7-8 and TRBJ2-6; 7 bases line up with TRBD2. The CDR3 totals 15 residues. J gave up 2 bases and V 2 bases, and 0 bases lay outside the gene matches. Looked up from germline, CDR1 is SGHVS and CDR2 is FQNEAQ. This chain's CDR3 is CASSLSGAGANVLTF. As DNA, the CDR3 is TGTGCCAGCAGCTTAAGCGGGGCTGGGGCCAACGTCCTGACTTTC.

V usage is TRBV20-1 and J usage is TRBJ2-1; the match to TRBD2 covers 7 bases. The CDR3 is 20 residues long. Germline V gene sequence: CDR1 DFQATT, CDR2 SNEGSKA (reference sequence). With 2 bases clipped from V and 7 bases from J, the junction kept 26 bases outside the gene matches. For the CDR3, the DNA is TGCAGTGCTAGAAGCGTCCAGGCAAGAGGCGGGAGAGGATTTGGGAATGAGCAGTTCTTC. Translating it yields CSARSVQARGGRGFGNEQFF.

This clonotype was counted ten times or more. The genes are TRBV29-1 and TRBJ2-3; TRBD2 aligns across 10 bases. This CDR3 has 13 amino acids. The germline V gene encodes CDR1 SQVTM and CDR2 ANQGSEA. Germline trimming cut 5 bases from V and 6 bases from J; bases unmatched to any gene: 5. In DNA form, the CDR3 reads TGCAGCGTTTTTAGCGGGAGGTGGGATACGCAGTATTTT. This sequence encodes CSVFSGRWDTQYF.

In its sample, this clonotype was seen a few times. V usage is TRBV7-6 and J usage is TRBJ2-1, with 7 bases fitting TRBD2. Germline loops: CDR1 SGHVS, CDR2 FNYEAQ. This CDR3 comprises 12 residues. The ends lost 6 bases at V and 8 bases at J; junction bases unmatched: 4. The CDR3 nucleotides are TGTGCCAGCAGTCGACTAGCAGATGAGCAGTTCTTC. It translates to CASSRLADEQFF.